The 32 T cell receptor beta chains below all came from one sample that was sequenced in a study of early T cells in non-severe SARS-CoV-2 infection. Each CDR3 protein gets one entry after TCRdb re-called the 5' RACE reads with MiXCR. The sample records about 88,000 distinct CDR3 sequences, about 16% being singletons. What was sequenced was whole blood. These receptors were obtained from an adult who was a healthcare worker with PCR-confirmed SARS-CoV-2 infection or an uninfected control (not recorded which).

This clonotype was recorded many times. The chain joins TRBV13 to TRBJ2-1; 10 positions match TRBD2. With V trimmed by 4 bases and J by 9 bases, 6 bases remained unmatched. The CDR3 runs 14 residues. Germline V gene lookup returns CDR1 PRHDT and CDR2 FYEKMQ (reference sequence). Here the CDR3 DNA reads TGTGCCAGCAGCTCCGTCACTAGCGGGGCTGAGCAGTTCTTC. Protein product: CASSSVTSGAEQFF.

This clonotype was observed a handful of times. The rearrangement links TRBV20-1 to TRBJ1-1, with a possible D match to TRBD1 (6 bases). CDR1 and CDR2 from the germline V gene are DFQATT and SNEGSKA (reference sequence). Trimming took 3 bases from V and 0 from J, leaving 11 bases between them. The CDR3 is 14 amino acids. The CDR3 loop reads CSARAGAMNTEAFF. DNA of the CDR3: TGCAGTGCTAGGGCAGGGGCCATGAACACTGAAGCTTTCTTT.

A few counts support this clonotype. V usage is TRBV28 and J usage is TRBJ1-5, with unresolved D. The germline V gene encodes CDR1 MDHEN and CDR2 SYDVKM. CDR3 size: 16 residues. The V end lost 1 base, the J end lost 4 bases, and 14 bases lay between the germline ends. This chain's CDR3 is CASSLLMVVGNQPQHF. The CDR3 DNA sequence: TGTGCCAGCAGTTTATTAATGGTGGTTGGGAATCAGCCCCAGCATTTT.

V usage is TRBV12-3 or TRBV12-4 and J usage is TRBJ1-6; D is unclear. V lost 3 bases and J 10 bases, leaving 7 bases between the germline ends. CDR3 length: 12 residues. CDR3 nucleotide sequence: TGTGCCAGCAGTTTTCGTGGGTCACCCCTCCACTTT. This codes for CASSFRGSPLHF.

This clonotype was detected a few times. J is TRBJ2-7 and V is TRBV6-5; D unresolved. This CDR3 contains 13 residues. The germline V gene encodes CDR1 MNHEY and CDR2 SVGAGI. V lost 2 bases to trimming and J lost 3 bases, with 8 bases between them. The CDR3 DNA follows: TGTGCCAGCAGTTACCGGCGTCTCTACGAGCAGTACTTC. This encodes CASSYRRLYEQYF.

Many counts were recorded for this clonotype. The CDR3 here is CASRGQGAGPETQYF. The CDR3 DNA reads TGTGCCAGCAGAGGACAGGGTGCGGGACCAGAGACCCAGTACTTC. The rearrangement links TRBV2 to TRBJ2-5; the match to TRBD1 covers 8 bases. Germline V lookup: CDR1 SNHLY, CDR2 FYNNEI. The CDR3 runs 15 residues. The trim removed 6 bases at V and 4 bases at J, leaving 10 bases unmatched.

In this sample, this clonotype turned up many times. This sequence joins TRBV2 and TRBJ1-5; the D gene is possibly TRBD1 (6 bases). Germline-derived CDR1 and CDR2 are SNHLY and FYNNEI. V was cut by 8 bases and J by 0 bases, with 11 bases left in between. This CDR3 has 14 amino acids. The CDR3 DNA reads TGTGCCAGCCGGCGGGACATTAGCAATCAGCCCCAGCATTTT. This encodes CASRRDISNQPQHF.

This clonotype was found once. This rearrangement joins TRBV12-3 or TRBV12-4 to TRBJ2-7, with TRBD2 as a possible D gene (5 bases). Trimming took off 6 bases at V and 7 bases at J, with 13 bases between the two ends. This CDR3 contains 12 residues. CDR3 loop: CASRRTSGEQYF. In DNA form, the CDR3 reads TGTGCCAGCAGGAGGACTTCTGGGGAGCAGTACTTC.

There are many counts of this clonotype. The gene calls are TRBV7-9 and TRBJ1-2; D may be TRBD1 (5 bases). V was trimmed by 4 bases and J by 4 bases, leaving 7 bases between them. There are 12 residues in the CDR3. Germline V lookup: CDR1 SEHNR, CDR2 FQNEAQ (reference sequence). The DNA for the CDR3 is TGTGCCAGCAGCTACAGGCCCTATGGCTACACCTTC. Translating it yields CASSYRPYGYTF.

This clonotype has a count of ten or more. The rearrangement joins TRBV5-1 to TRBJ2-2; no clear D. Germline V lookup: CDR1 SGHRS, CDR2 YFSETQ. CDR3 length equals 12 residues. V was pared by 5 bases and J by 8 bases, with 10 bases between. CDR3 sequence: CASRSGQGELFF. DNA of the CDR3: TGCGCCAGCAGATCAGGCCAAGGGGAGCTGTTTTTT.

There are many counts of this clonotype. The V call is TRBV20-1, the J call TRBJ2-1; 12 bases map to TRBD2. V was pared by 6 bases and J by 8 bases, with 8 bases of the junction left unmatched. Germline lookup yields CDR1 DFQATT and CDR2 SNEGSKA (reference sequence). CDR3 length: 14 amino acids. CDR3 sequence: CSASGLAGKDEQFF. CDR3 bases: TGCAGTGCATCGGGACTAGCGGGCAAGGATGAGCAGTTCTTC.

The chain has TRBV6-1 and TRBJ1-1; 7 bases map to TRBD1. The trim removed 5 bases at V and 7 bases at J, leaving 10 bases unmatched. CDR3 length equals 14 residues. Germline values: CDR1 MNHNS, CDR2 SASEGT. The CDR3 loop reads CASSRPDRVGEAFF. The CDR3 bases are TGTGCCAGCAGTCGACCAGACAGGGTCGGTGAAGCTTTCTTT.

The chain links TRBV12-3 or TRBV12-4 to TRBJ1-4; a possible D gene is TRBD1 (6 bases). The CDR3 covers 16 residues. Trimming shortened V by 6 bases and J by 3 bases, and 17 bases separated the two germline ends. CDR3 sequence: CASRTTGSSANEKLFF. CDR3 nucleotides: TGTGCCAGCAGAACGACAGGATCCTCGGCTAATGAAAAACTGTTTTTT.

Here the CDR3 DNA reads TGTGCCAGCAGTGTTCTTAGGCGTACCAACACTAGCACAGATACGCAGTATTTT. Translated, it gives CASSVLRRTNTSTDTQYF. This chain joins TRBV2 and TRBJ2-3; D is undetermined. Per germline, CDR1 SNHLY and CDR2 FYNNEI. This CDR3 is built from 18 residues. V lost 4 bases and J lost 0, with 20 bases in between. The variable domain in full, with the rest retrieved from reference TRBV2 and TRBJ2-3, is EPEVTQTPSHQVTQMGQEVILRCVPISNHLYFYWYRQILGQKVEFLVSFYNNEISEKSEIFDDQFSVERPDGSNFTLKIRSTKLEDSAMYFCASSVLRRTNTSTDTQYFGPGTRLTVL.

This clonotype was counted ten times or more. The CDR3 here is CSAIKRGQNWEKLFF. Written as DNA, the CDR3 is TGCAGTGCCATTAAGAGAGGTCAGAATTGGGAAAAACTGTTTTTT. This chain links TRBV20-1 with TRBJ1-4; no definite D call. Germline assignment: CDR1 DFQATT and CDR2 SNEGSKA (reference sequence). The CDR3 covers 15 residues. V lost 6 bases and J 8 bases, leaving 22 bases between the germline ends.

V is TRBV2 and J is TRBJ2-7; D gene unclear. V lost 5 bases and J 5 bases, leaving 7 bases between the germline ends. There are 11 residues in the CDR3. CDR1 and CDR2 (germline): SNHLY, FYNNEI. DNA for the CDR3: TGTGCCAGCAGTTACGACCACGAGCAGTACTTC. Protein: CASSYDHEQYF.

This clonotype was detected ten times or more. The genes are TRBV7-9 and TRBJ1-1; no clear D. V lost 5 bases and J 8 bases, leaving 6 bases between the germline ends. The length of the CDR3 is 10 residues. CDR1 and CDR2 (germline): SEHNR, FQNEAQ (reference sequence). CDR3 amino acids: CASSPTEAFF. The CDR3 region has the DNA TGTGCCAGCAGCCCGACAGAAGCTTTCTTT.

This clonotype was observed a handful of times. J is TRBJ1-6 and V is TRBV2; D is perhaps TRBD1 (6 bases). Per the germline V gene, CDR1 is SNHLY and CDR2 is FYNNEI. V was clipped by 11 bases and J by 10 bases, with 18 bases between them. CDR3 length equals 13 residues. The chain's CDR3 is CAQSRDIRSPLHF. The CDR3, as DNA: TGTGCCCAGTCCAGGGACATAAGATCACCCCTCCACTTT.

Points on this clonotype: This may arise from a read error, as a much more abundant clone is one base away. The chain combines TRBV7-2 with TRBJ2-1; tentative D call: TRBD2 (6 bases). This CDR3 is 13 amino acids long. Germline-derived CDR1 and CDR2 are SGHTA and FQGNSA. The CDR3 DNA reads as TGTGCCAGCAGCGTTGAGCGGGTCTATGAGCAGTCCTTC. It specifies CASSVERVYEQSF.

The DNA of the CDR3 is TGCAGTGCAAGTCCCGGTCATTGGAGCACAGATACGCAGTATTTT. Translation gives CSASPGHWSTDTQYF. The chain is built from TRBV20-1 and TRBJ2-3; the D is unclear. Germline-derived CDR1 and CDR2 are DFQATT and SNEGSKA (reference sequence). CDR3 size: 15 residues. Trimming removed 6 bases at V and 0 bases at J, with 16 bases between.

Only a few counts were recorded for this clonotype. The gene calls are TRBV24-1 and TRBJ2-5; 9 bases are a match to TRBD1. This CDR3 comprises 16 residues. Germline CDR1 is KGHDR and CDR2 is SFDVKD. V lost 5 bases to trimming and J lost 2 bases; unmatched junction nucleotides: 8. CDR3 region: CATSAPGQGSQETQYF. The DNA for the CDR3 is TGTGCCACCAGTGCCCCAGGACAGGGGAGTCAAGAGACCCAGTACTTC.

This clonotype was found a few times. V and J are TRBV11-1 and TRBJ2-1, with TRBD2 matching 9 bases. This CDR3 has 17 residues. Per germline, CDR1 SGHAT and CDR2 FQDESV (reference sequence). V shed 10 bases and J 7 bases; nucleotides not matched to a gene: 20. CDR3 in DNA: TGTGCCACCTCCGGAGGGGCGGGAGGGAGAGTGAGAAATGAGCAGTTCTTC. The encoded protein is CATSGGAGGRVRNEQFF.

This clonotype was detected a few times. This rearrangement joins TRBV9 to TRBJ2-7; possibly TRBD2 for D (6 bases). The CDR3 has 14 amino acids. The V and J ends lost 0 bases and 5 bases respectively, with 12 bases between them. The V gene's germline CDR1 is SGDLS and CDR2 YYNGEE. The CDR3 DNA follows: TGTGCCAGCAGCGTAGGAGGGACTCTGAACGAGCAGTACTTC. Residues: CASSVGGTLNEQYF.

The J gene is TRBJ1-5, the V gene TRBV20-1; tentatively, D is TRBD1 (6 bases). Between the trimmed V and J ends, which lost 4 bases and 0 bases, there was a span of 10 bases. The germline V gene encodes CDR1 DFQATT and CDR2 SNEGSKA (reference sequence). The CDR3 consists of 14 residues. In DNA, the CDR3 is TGCAGTGCTACAAGACAGGTTAGCAATCAGCCCCAGCATTTT. Amino acid sequence: CSATRQVSNQPQHF.

V and J are TRBV6-6 and TRBJ2-2; D assignment may be TRBD1 or TRBD2 (6 bases each). This CDR3 is built from 15 residues. CDR1 MNHNY and CDR2 SVGAGI come from the germline V gene (reference sequence). V lost 7 bases to trimming and J lost 5 bases, with 17 bases between them. CDR3 DNA: TGTGCCAGCACTCCCCCGGGGGCTGGAACCGGGGAGCTGTTTTTT. Its protein is CASTPPGAGTGELFF.

The chain links TRBV6-5 to TRBJ2-5; a weak D match, TRBD1 (5 bases). V lost 7 bases, J lost 3 bases, and 15 bases lay in between. The germline V gene encodes CDR1 MNHEY and CDR2 SVGAGI. This CDR3 has 14 residues. CDR3 sequence: CASIASGAEETQYF. The CDR3 DNA is TGTGCCAGCATCGCGAGTGGGGCCGAAGAGACCCAGTACTTC.

This clonotype was seen only a few times. The V call is TRBV18, the J call TRBJ2-1; D is undetermined. Germline V gene sequence: CDR1 KGHSH, CDR2 LQKENI. V dropped 0 bases and J dropped 7 bases, with 10 bases sitting between them. This CDR3 spans 14 amino acids. CDR3 DNA sequence: TGTGCCAGCTCACCACCTTACTACAGAAATGAGCAGTTCTTC. Translating it yields CASSPPYYRNEQFF.

The genes are TRBV28 and TRBJ2-7; D is undetermined. Germline lookup yields CDR1 MDHEN and CDR2 SYDVKM. This CDR3 region has 14 residues. The ends were cut back, 1 base at V and 0 bases at J, with 7 bases in the middle. The CDR3 reads CASSLFEDSYEQYF. The CDR3 DNA reads as TGTGCCAGCAGTTTATTCGAGGACTCCTACGAGCAGTACTTC.

This clonotype was seen a handful of times. The genes are TRBV27 and TRBJ1-6; D is unclear. V was clipped by 1 base and J by 1 base, with 14 bases between them. This CDR3 contains 18 residues. Germline CDR1 is MNHEY and CDR2 is SMNVEV (reference sequence). CDR3 region: CASSLFPNDGSYNSPLHF. The CDR3 nucleotides read TGTGCCAGCAGTTTATTCCCAAACGACGGTTCCTATAATTCACCCCTCCACTTT.

This clonotype was counted a few times. The CDR3 here is CASSPTGGEQYF. The CDR3 DNA reads as TGTGCCAGCAGCCCTACAGGGGGCGAGCAGTACTTC. J is TRBJ2-7 and V is TRBV11-2, with 8 positions matching TRBD1. The CDR3 contains 12 residues. Germline loops: CDR1 SGHAT, CDR2 FQNNGV. V gave up 5 bases and J gave up 6 bases; unmatched junction bases: 3.

The chain uses TRBV20-1 and TRBJ2-7, with D unresolved. CDR1 and CDR2 from the germline V gene are DFQATT and SNEGSKA (reference sequence). This CDR3 has 15 amino acids. V lost 0 bases, J lost 0 bases, and 12 bases lay in between. CDR3 amino acids: CSARDGKGSSYEQYF. The CDR3 nucleotides read TGCAGTGCTAGAGATGGGAAGGGCAGCTCCTACGAGCAGTACTTC.

The sample holds a few counts of this clonotype. The chain links TRBV5-5 to TRBJ1-1; D is unresolved. With 1 base removed from V and 0 bases from J, the gap between germline ends came to 10 bases. The CDR3 covers 15 residues. Germline V lookup: CDR1 SGHKS, CDR2 YYEKEE (reference sequence). The CDR3 region is CASSLRVILNTEAFF. CDR3 in DNA: TGTGCCAGCAGCTTGAGGGTGATTCTGAACACTGAAGCTTTCTTT.